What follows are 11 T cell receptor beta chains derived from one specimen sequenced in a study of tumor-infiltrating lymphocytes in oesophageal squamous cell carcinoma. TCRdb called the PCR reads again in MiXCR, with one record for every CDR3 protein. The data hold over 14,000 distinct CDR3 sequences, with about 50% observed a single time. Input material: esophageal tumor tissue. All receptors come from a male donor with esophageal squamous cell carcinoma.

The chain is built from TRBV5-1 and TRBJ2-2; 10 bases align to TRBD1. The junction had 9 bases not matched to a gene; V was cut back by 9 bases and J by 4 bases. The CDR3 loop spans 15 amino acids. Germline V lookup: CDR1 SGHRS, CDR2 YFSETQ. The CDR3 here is CATHPGQGSTGELFF. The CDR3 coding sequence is TGCGCCACCCATCCGGGACAGGGGTCCACCGGGGAGCTGTTTTTT.

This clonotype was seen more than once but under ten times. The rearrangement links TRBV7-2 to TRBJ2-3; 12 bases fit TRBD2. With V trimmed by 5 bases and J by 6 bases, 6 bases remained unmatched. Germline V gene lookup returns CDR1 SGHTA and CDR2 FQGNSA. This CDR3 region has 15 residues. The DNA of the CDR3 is TGTGCCAGCAGCCCGAATACTAGCGGGAGGGATACGCAGTATTTT. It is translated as CASSPNTSGRDTQYF.

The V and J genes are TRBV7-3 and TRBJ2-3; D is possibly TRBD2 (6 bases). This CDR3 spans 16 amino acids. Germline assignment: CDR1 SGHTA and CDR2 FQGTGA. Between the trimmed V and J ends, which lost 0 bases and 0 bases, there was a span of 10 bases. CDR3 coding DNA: TGTGCCAGCAGCTTAACTAGCGGAACTAGCACAGATACGCAGTATTTT. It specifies CASSLTSGTSTDTQYF.

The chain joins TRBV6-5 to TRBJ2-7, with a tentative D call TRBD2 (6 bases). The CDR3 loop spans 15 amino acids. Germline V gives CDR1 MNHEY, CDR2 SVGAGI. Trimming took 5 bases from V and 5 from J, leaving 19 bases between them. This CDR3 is CASSESDLGGDEQYF. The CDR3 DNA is TGTGCCAGCAGTGAATCGGATTTGGGGGGAGACGAGCAGTACTTC.

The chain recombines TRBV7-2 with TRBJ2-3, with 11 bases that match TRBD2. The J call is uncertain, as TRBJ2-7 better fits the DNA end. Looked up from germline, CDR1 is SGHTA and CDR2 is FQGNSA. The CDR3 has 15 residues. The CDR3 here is CASSPLAGGPSEQYF. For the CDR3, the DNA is TGTGCCAGCAGCCCATTAGCGGGAGGGCCTAGCGAGCAGTACTTC.

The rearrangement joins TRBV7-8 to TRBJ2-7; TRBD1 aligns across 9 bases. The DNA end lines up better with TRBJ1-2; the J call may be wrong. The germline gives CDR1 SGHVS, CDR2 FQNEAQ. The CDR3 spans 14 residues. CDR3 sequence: CASSPPGQGYGYTF. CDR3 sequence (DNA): TGTGCCAGCAGCCCACCGGGACAGGGTTATGGCTACACCTTC.

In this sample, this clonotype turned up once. The CDR3 region is CASSPEGGLAARKQYF. DNA for the CDR3: TGTGCCAGCAGCCCTGAGGGGGGACTAGCGGCCAGGAAGCAGTACTTC. The chain carries TRBV7-2 and TRBJ2-7, with 11 positions matching TRBD2. V trimming: 5 bases; J trimming: 8 bases; junction bases outside the gene matches: 14. CDR1 SGHTA and CDR2 FQGNSA come from the germline V gene. The CDR3 is 16 residues long.

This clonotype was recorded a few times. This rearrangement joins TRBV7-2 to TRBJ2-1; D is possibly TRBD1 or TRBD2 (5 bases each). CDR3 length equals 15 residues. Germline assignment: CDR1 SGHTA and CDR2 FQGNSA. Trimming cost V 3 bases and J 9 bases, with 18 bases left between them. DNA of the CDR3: TGTGCCAGCAGCTTCCCGGGACGAGCTGGCGGTGAGCAGTTCTTC. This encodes CASSFPGRAGGEQFF.

CDR3 region: CSVEDPGAGYEQYF. CDR3 bases: TGCAGCGTTGAAGATCCAGGGGCAGGTTACGAGCAGTACTTC. The rearrangement uses TRBV29-1 and TRBJ2-4; D is perhaps TRBD1 (6 bases). Matching the DNA end better, TRBJ2-7 makes the J call doubtful. This CDR3 spans 14 amino acids. From germline, CDR1 is SQVTM and CDR2 ANQGSEA.

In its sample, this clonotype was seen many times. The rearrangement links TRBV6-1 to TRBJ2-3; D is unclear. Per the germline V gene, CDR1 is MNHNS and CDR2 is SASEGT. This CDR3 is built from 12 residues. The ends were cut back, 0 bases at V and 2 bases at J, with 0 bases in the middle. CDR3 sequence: CASSEATDTQYF. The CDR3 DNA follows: TGTGCCAGCAGTGAAGCCACAGATACGCAGTATTTT.

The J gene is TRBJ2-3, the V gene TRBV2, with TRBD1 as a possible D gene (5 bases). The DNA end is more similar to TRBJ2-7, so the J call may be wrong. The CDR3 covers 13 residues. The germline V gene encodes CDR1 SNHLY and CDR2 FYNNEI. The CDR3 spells CASRPQTVYEQYF. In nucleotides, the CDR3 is TGTGCCAGCAGGCCCCAGACAGTCTACGAGCAGTACTTC.